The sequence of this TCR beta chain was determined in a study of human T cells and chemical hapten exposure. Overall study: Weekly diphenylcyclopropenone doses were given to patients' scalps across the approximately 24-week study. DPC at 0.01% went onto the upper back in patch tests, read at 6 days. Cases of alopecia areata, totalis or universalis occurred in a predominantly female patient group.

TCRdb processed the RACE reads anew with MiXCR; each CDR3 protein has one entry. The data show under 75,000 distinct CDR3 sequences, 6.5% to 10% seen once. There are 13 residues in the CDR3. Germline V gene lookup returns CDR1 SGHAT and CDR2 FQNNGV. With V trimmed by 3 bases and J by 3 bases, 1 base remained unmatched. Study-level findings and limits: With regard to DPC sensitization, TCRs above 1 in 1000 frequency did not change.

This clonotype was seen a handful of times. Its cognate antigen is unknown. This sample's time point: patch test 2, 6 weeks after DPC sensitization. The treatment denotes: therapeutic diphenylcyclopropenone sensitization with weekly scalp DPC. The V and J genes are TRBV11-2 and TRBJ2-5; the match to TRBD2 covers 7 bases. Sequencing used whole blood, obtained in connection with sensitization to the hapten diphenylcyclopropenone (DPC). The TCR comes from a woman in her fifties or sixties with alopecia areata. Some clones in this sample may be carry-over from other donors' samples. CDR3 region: CASSFTSEETQYF. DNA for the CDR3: TGTGCCAGCAGCTTTACTAGCGAAGAGACCCAGTACTTC.